These 23 T cell receptor beta chains were all obtained from the same sample, sequenced in a study of cytomegalovirus exposure and HLA in healthy donors. PCR used 60 Vbeta primers and 13 Jbeta primers. Profiled with immunoSEQ multiplex PCR; TCRdb holds only in-frame clones, not every one. The table lists hundreds of thousands of clones, about 75% of them singletons. What was sequenced was PBMCs. The source is a man younger than 35 in good health and CMV-seronegative.

The V call is TRBV11-2, the J call TRBJ1-2, with 7 nucleotides matching TRBD1. Per germline, CDR1 SGHAT and CDR2 FQNNGV. The V gene end was trimmed by 5 bases and the J gene end by 0 bases; junction bases not matched to a gene: 3. The CDR3 runs to 14 residues. This CDR3 is CASSAGTANYGYTF. CDR3 bases: TGTGCCAGCAGCGCAGGGACAGCTAACTATGGCTACACCTTC.

J is TRBJ2-3 and V is TRBV18; TRBD2 aligns across 9 bases. Germline lookup yields CDR1 KGHSH and CDR2 LQKENI. V was clipped by 6 bases and J by 4 bases; unmatched bases: 11. This CDR3 is built from 16 residues. Written as DNA, the CDR3 is TGTGCCAGCTCCCTTCGGGTAGCGGGAGTGGCAGATACGCAGTATTTT. It yields the protein CASSLRVAGVADTQYF.

The chain links TRBV5-6 to TRBJ2-1, with 7 bases matching TRBD1. CDR3 length: 16 residues. Trimming removed 0 bases from V and 3 bases from J; junction bases left unmatched: 6. Germline V gives CDR1 SGHDT, CDR2 YYEEEE. Here the CDR3 reads CASSLALQGRYNEQFF. The CDR3 DNA reads TGTGCCAGCAGCTTGGCCTTACAGGGGCGCTACAATGAGCAGTTCTTC.

The chain recombines TRBV18 with TRBJ2-1; D is uncertain. The germline V gene has CDR1 KGHSH and CDR2 LQKENI. V gave up 4 bases and J gave up 4 bases, with 14 bases separating them. The CDR3 totals 15 residues. The DNA of the CDR3 is TGTGCCAGCTCACTAGCCTCTTTCCAATACAATGAGCAGTTCTTC. Translated, it gives CASSLASFQYNEQFF.

The chain carries TRBV7-3 and TRBJ2-1; D remains ambiguous. The V gene's germline CDR1 is SGHTA and CDR2 FQGTGA. The CDR3 has 13 amino acids. V lost 4 bases to trimming and J lost 7 bases, with 11 bases between them. CDR3 residues: CASSSVLGNEQFF. The CDR3 coding sequence is TGTGCCAGCAGCTCCGTGCTCGGGAATGAGCAGTTCTTC.

V is TRBV6-5 and J is TRBJ2-6, with D unclear. This CDR3 is 15 amino acids long. CDR1 and CDR2 (germline): MNHEY, SVGAGI. Trimming removed 0 bases from V and 4 bases from J, with 7 bases in between. CDR3: CASSYSTTGANVLTF. CDR3 DNA sequence: TGTGCCAGCAGTTACTCGACAACAGGGGCCAACGTCCTGACTTTC.

This chain uses TRBV19 with TRBJ1-5; D gene uncertain. The germline CDR1 and CDR2 sequences are LNHDA and SQIVND (reference sequence). The CDR3 totals 17 residues. The V end was cut by 1 base, the J end by 0 bases, with 13 bases between. The CDR3 DNA sequence: TGTGCCAGTAGTATAGGGCGTCAGGAGGTTAGCAATCAGCCCCAGCATTTT. Amino acid sequence: CASSIGRQEVSNQPQHF.

The rearrangement joins TRBV6-6 to TRBJ2-3, with 8 bases matching TRBD2. Germline V lookup: CDR1 MNHNY, CDR2 SVGAGI (reference sequence). Trimming cost V 0 bases and J 1 base; bases outside gene matches: 3. The CDR3 length is 16 residues. The CDR3 sequence is CASSYSLAGRTDTQYF. The CDR3 region has the DNA TGTGCCAGCAGTTACTCCCTAGCGGGCCGCACAGATACGCAGTATTTT.

This chain connects TRBV11-3 to TRBJ2-5, with D perhaps matching TRBD2 (6 bases). V lost 5 bases, J lost 2 bases, and 21 bases lay in between. The CDR3 spans 17 residues. In germline, CDR1 is SGHNT, CDR2 YENEEA. The CDR3 nucleotides read TGTGCCAGCAGCCATACCAACAGGTGGAGGGGACAAGAGACCCAGTACTTC. Encoded protein: CASSHTNRWRGQETQYF. The full variable domain, with the rest looked up from reference TRBV11-3 and TRBJ2-5, is EAGVVQSPRYKIIEKKQPVAFWCNPISGHNTLYWYLQNLGQGPELLIRYENEEAVDDSQLPKDRFSAERLKGVDSTLKIQPAELGDSAVYLCASSHTNRWRGQETQYFGPGTRLLVL.

V and J are TRBV9 and TRBJ1-1, with 8 positions matching TRBD1. CDR3 length equals 13 residues. The ends lost 4 bases at V and 5 bases at J; junction bases unmatched: 4. Looked up from germline, CDR1 is SGDLS and CDR2 is YYNGEE. The CDR3: CASSQQGVTEAFF. In DNA form, the CDR3 reads TGTGCCAGCAGCCAACAGGGGGTGACTGAAGCTTTCTTT.

The V call is TRBV9, the J call TRBJ2-3; D ambiguous. The CDR3 runs to 16 residues. The V and J ends lost 0 bases and 2 bases respectively, with 13 bases between them. CDR1 and CDR2 (germline): SGDLS, YYNGEE. CDR3 DNA: TGTGCCAGCAGCGTAGATGTTCAGGTCCTCACAGATACGCAGTATTTT. Encoded protein: CASSVDVQVLTDTQYF.

The chain combines TRBV7-9 with TRBJ2-3, with D perhaps TRBD1 (6 bases). The V end lost 6 bases, the J end lost 2 bases, and 9 bases lay between the germline ends. Germline lookup yields CDR1 SEHNR and CDR2 FQNEAQ (reference sequence). There are 13 residues in the CDR3. CDR3 coding DNA: TGTGCCAGCAGGGACAGCCCCACAGATACGCAGTATTTT. Translated, it gives CASRDSPTDTQYF.

The V call is TRBV4-1, the J call TRBJ2-7; 13 bases are a match to TRBD2. Unmatched junction bases numbered 3, after V lost 3 bases and J lost 1 base. The CDR3 loop spans 16 amino acids. Germline-derived CDR1 and CDR2 are MGHRA and YSYEKL. The chain's CDR3 is CASSHGLAGESYEQYF. The CDR3 DNA is TGCGCCAGCAGCCATGGACTAGCGGGGGAGTCCTACGAGCAGTACTTC.

The V call is TRBV5-4, the J call TRBJ1-1, with 7 positions matching TRBD1. The length of the CDR3 is 13 residues. With 4 bases clipped from V and 4 bases from J, the junction kept 4 bases outside the gene matches. The germline gives CDR1 SGHNT, CDR2 YYREEE (reference sequence). This chain's CDR3 is CASSIQGSTEAFF. The CDR3 coding sequence is TGTGCCAGCAGCATACAGGGGAGCACTGAAGCTTTCTTT. Based on the CDR3 plus reference TRBV5-4 and TRBJ1-1, the full variable domain is ETGVTQSPTHLIKTRGQQVTLRCSSQSGHNTVSWYQQALGQGPQFIFQYYREEENGRGNFPPRFSGLQFPNYSSELNVNALELDDSALYLCASSIQGSTEAFFGQGTRLTVV.

The rearrangement links TRBV7-9 to TRBJ1-5, with D hard to call. V shed 1 base and J shed 3 bases, with 16 bases lying between them. The CDR3 is 17 amino acids. Germline CDR1 reads SEHNR; CDR2 reads FQNEAQ (reference sequence). The CDR3 reads CASSLVPSGYNNQPQHF. The CDR3 bases are TGTGCCAGCAGCTTAGTTCCCTCAGGATACAACAATCAGCCCCAGCATTTT.

This clone was counted only a few times. CDR3 in amino acids: CASSQGGNNEQFF. As DNA, the CDR3 is TGTGCCAGCAGCCAAGGGGGAAACAATGAGCAGTTCTTC. V is TRBV7-3 and J is TRBJ2-1; D might be TRBD1 (6 bases). The V and J ends lost 5 bases and 5 bases respectively, with 10 bases between them. Germline CDR1 reads SGHTA; CDR2 reads FQGTGA. The CDR3 loop spans 13 amino acids.

This clone was detected once. The CDR3 loop is CASSETGGWTDTQYF. The DNA for the CDR3 is TGTGCCAGCAGTGAAACGGGGGGATGGACAGATACGCAGTATTTT. This chain links TRBV2 with TRBJ2-3; 7 bases map to TRBD2. Looked up from germline, CDR1 is SNHLY and CDR2 is FYNNEI. Losses at the gene ends were 2 bases for V and 3 bases for J; bases not matched to a gene: 5. CDR3 length: 15 residues.

This chain links TRBV6-5 with TRBJ1-2; D is possibly TRBD1 (5 bases). Trimming cost V 5 bases and J 4 bases, with 8 bases left between them. Germline lookup yields CDR1 MNHEY and CDR2 SVGAGI. The CDR3 contains 12 residues. CDR3 bases: TGTGCCAGCAGTCAGCAGGGCTATGGCTACACCTTC. Its translation: CASSQQGYGYTF.

V and J are TRBV2 and TRBJ1-2; 9 nucleotides match TRBD1. CDR3 length: 15 amino acids. Germline V CDR1 and CDR2: SNHLY, FYNNEI. J gave up 4 bases and V 4 bases, and 7 bases lay outside the gene matches. The CDR3 nucleotides are TGTGCCAGCAGTGCTCCGGGACAGGGTACCTATGGCTACACCTTC. It specifies CASSAPGQGTYGYTF.

This clone has more than one count but fewer than ten. The sample carries other DNA sequences with the same CDR3. The CDR3 DNA reads as TGTGCCAGCAGTTACAGCGCAGGGGACTCCTACGAGCAGTACTTC. It encodes CASSYSAGDSYEQYF. V usage is TRBV6-5 and J usage is TRBJ2-7, with D possibly being TRBD1 (6 bases). Trimming left V 2 bases short and J 0 bases short, with 11 bases between. Germline V gene sequence: CDR1 MNHEY, CDR2 SVGAGI. The CDR3 loop spans 15 amino acids.

The V and J genes are TRBV5-4 and TRBJ2-1; TRBD1 might be the D (5 bases). The CDR3 runs 16 residues. Germline lookup yields CDR1 SGHNT and CDR2 YYREEE (reference sequence). V shed 0 bases and J shed 3 bases, with 13 bases lying between them. CDR3 loop: CASSLGGANNYNEQFF. For the CDR3, the DNA is TGTGCCAGCAGCTTGGGGGGCGCCAATAACTACAATGAGCAGTTCTTC. Filled out from reference TRBV5-4 and TRBJ2-1, the complete variable domain reads ETGVTQSPTHLIKTRGQQVTLRCSSQSGHNTVSWYQQALGQGPQFIFQYYREEENGRGNFPPRFSGLQFPNYSSELNVNALELDDSALYLCASSLGGANNYNEQFFGPGTRLTVL.

The V call is TRBV7-8, the J call TRBJ1-3; D is unresolved. The V end was cut by 1 base, the J end by 3 bases, with 10 bases between. The germline V gene encodes CDR1 SGHVS and CDR2 FQNEAQ. The CDR3 consists of 15 residues. CDR3 protein: CASSLGGAGGNTIYF. The DNA of the CDR3 is TGTGCCAGCAGCTTAGGGGGAGCAGGTGGAAACACCATATATTTT.

The chain joins TRBV18 to TRBJ2-5, with 12 bases fitting TRBD1. The CDR3 contains 15 residues. J lost 4 bases, V lost 3 bases, and 3 bases had no gene match. Germline assignment: CDR1 KGHSH and CDR2 LQKENI. CDR3 in amino acids: CASSPGQGAGETQYF. The CDR3 DNA follows: TGTGCCAGCTCACCGGGACAGGGGGCTGGAGAGACCCAGTACTTC. Looking up the rest from reference TRBV18 and TRBJ2-5 gives the full variable domain: NAGVMQNPRHLVRRRGQEARLRCSPMKGHSHVYWYRQLPEEGLKFMVYLQKENIIDESGMPKERFSAEFPKEGPSILRIQQVVRGDSAAYFCASSPGQGAGETQYFGPGTRLLVL.